Presented here are 22 T cell receptor beta chains from one specimen sequenced in a study of blood T cell repertoires in COVID-19. Method: immunoSEQ multiplex PCR; TCRdb's copy keeps in-frame clones and lacks some. Here the sample spans about 380,000 clones, more than 75% being singletons. The sample consisted of PBMCs or T cells enriched from blood (not recorded which). The receptors derive from a man aged 25 to 40 who had recovered from COVID-19.

The chain is built from TRBV11-2 and TRBJ2-1; D gene ambiguous. V was cut by 0 bases and J by 0 bases, with 18 bases left in between. CDR1 and CDR2 (germline): SGHAT, FQNNGV. This CDR3 spans 19 amino acids. The CDR3 bases are TGTGCCAGCAGCTTAGATGGGTGGGCACAAGGAAGCTCCTACAATGAGCAGTTCTTC. Translation: CASSLDGWAQGSSYNEQFF.

This clone was detected once. The chain joins TRBV7-3 to TRBJ1-6; a weak D match, TRBD1 (5 bases). Germline assignment: CDR1 SGHTA and CDR2 FQGTGA. Trimming shortened V by 2 bases and J by 7 bases, and 12 bases separated the two germline ends. The CDR3 loop spans 15 amino acids. CDR3 protein: CASSLGDLGNSPLHF. In nucleotides, the CDR3 is TGTGCCAGCAGCTTAGGGGACTTAGGCAATTCACCCCTCCACTTT.

The rearrangement joins TRBV9 to TRBJ1-2, with 10 bases that match TRBD1. The CDR3 has 14 amino acids. Germline V lookup: CDR1 SGDLS, CDR2 YYNGEE. Trimming cost V 2 bases and J 6 bases; bases outside gene matches: 4. Written as DNA, the CDR3 is TGTGCCAGCAGCGTGACAGGGGGCGGCGATGGCTACACCTTC. Translated: CASSVTGGGDGYTF.

The chain links TRBV19 to TRBJ2-3; no definite D call. Between the trimmed V and J ends, which lost 1 base and 8 bases, there was a span of 10 bases. The length of the CDR3 is 13 residues. Germline V lookup: CDR1 LNHDA, CDR2 SQIVND (reference sequence). This chain's CDR3 is CASSIVGLGTQYF. The CDR3, as DNA: TGTGCCAGTAGTATAGTCGGGTTGGGTACGCAGTATTTT.

This sequence joins TRBV10-3 and TRBJ2-1; D gene ambiguous. V lost 2 bases and J 14 bases, leaving 16 bases between the germline ends. The CDR3 runs to 13 residues. Per the germline V gene, CDR1 is ENHRY and CDR2 is SYGVKD. The CDR3 nucleotides are TGTGCCATCAGTGAGAGCACCGCCCGTAAAAAGTTCTTC. It specifies CAISESTARKKFF.

The chain is built from TRBV4-2 and TRBJ1-5; the D gene is possibly TRBD1 (5 bases). Between the trimmed V and J ends, which lost 2 bases and 9 bases, there was a span of 14 bases. The CDR3 consists of 14 residues. Per the germline V gene, CDR1 is LGHNA and CDR2 is YNFKEQ. The CDR3 loop is CASSQSGRGWPQHF. CDR3 nucleotides: TGTGCCAGCAGCCAATCTGGGCGGGGGTGGCCCCAGCATTTT.

The CDR3 nucleotides read TGCGCCAGCAGTTTCAACCGGGGAGAGACCTACACCTTC. Amino acids: CASSFNRGETYTF. This rearrangement joins TRBV4-3 to TRBJ1-2; D gene uncertain. Germline-derived CDR1 and CDR2 are LGHNA and YSLEER. This CDR3 region has 13 residues. V lost 6 bases, J lost 10 bases, and 18 bases lay in between.

The J gene is TRBJ1-5, the V gene TRBV4-2; no firm D call. CDR1 LGHNA and CDR2 YNFKEQ come from the germline V gene. The ends were cut back, 4 bases at V and 4 bases at J, with 14 bases in the middle. CDR3 size: 15 residues. The CDR3 DNA is TGTGCCAGCAGCCTAGCCGGGATCCCGAATCAGCCCCAGCATTTT. Amino acid sequence: CASSLAGIPNQPQHF.

The rearrangement uses TRBV18 and TRBJ1-5; TRBD1 is a possible D gene (5 bases). This CDR3 is 15 amino acids long. V lost 0 bases and J lost 3, with 9 bases in between. The germline V gene encodes CDR1 KGHSH and CDR2 LQKENI. CDR3 DNA sequence: TGTGCCAGCTCACCACCGACAGTACCCAATCAGCCCCAGCATTTT. Its protein product is CASSPPTVPNQPQHF.

The V and J genes are TRBV7-9 and TRBJ2-7, with 10 nucleotides matching TRBD1. Germline V CDR1 and CDR2: SEHNR, FQNEAQ (reference sequence). The CDR3 has 15 residues. J lost 3 bases, V lost 6 bases, and 8 bases had no gene match. CDR3 sequence: CASSLTGGKVYEQYF. For the CDR3, the DNA is TGTGCCAGCAGTTTGACAGGGGGCAAGGTCTACGAGCAGTACTTC.

The V call is TRBV12-5, the J call TRBJ2-1, with 7 bases that match TRBD2. V was pared by 1 base and J by 9 bases, with 0 bases of the junction left unmatched. CDR1 is LGHNT and CDR2 is FRNRAP in the germline V gene. This CDR3 contains 12 residues. The CDR3 DNA is TGTGCTAGTGGTTTGGGCGGGGGTGAGCAGTTCTTC. Its protein is CASGLGGGEQFF.

This clone was recorded a few times. The sample contains more than one DNA sequence encoding this CDR3. V usage is TRBV12-3 or TRBV12-4 and J usage is TRBJ1-1; D is unresolved. The CDR3 contains 12 residues. The V end was cut by 2 bases, the J end by 4 bases, with 5 bases between. The CDR3 reads CASSLIGTEAFF. CDR3 nucleotide sequence: TGTGCCAGCAGTTTAATCGGCACTGAAGCTTTCTTT.

The chain combines TRBV6-5 with TRBJ2-7; D perhaps matches TRBD1 (6 bases). V was cut by 0 bases and J by 7 bases, with 10 bases left in between. Germline CDR1 and CDR2: MNHEY and SVGAGI. CDR3 length: 13 residues. CDR3 sequence reads: CASSYSQGGEQYF. The DNA of the CDR3 is TGTGCCAGCAGTTACTCACAGGGTGGTGAGCAGTACTTC.

The chain joins TRBV11-2 to TRBJ2-5, with 14 bases matching TRBD2. This CDR3 has 17 residues. J lost 3 bases, V lost 1 base, and 4 bases had no gene match. Germline CDR1 SGHAT, CDR2 FQNNGV. Here the CDR3 reads CASSLGTSGGWKETQYF. In DNA form, the CDR3 reads TGTGCCAGCAGCTTAGGGACTAGCGGGGGGTGGAAAGAGACCCAGTACTTC.

There are a few counts of this clone. CDR3 DNA sequence: TGTGCCAGCAGCGTGGCAGGGGGCTTGGAGCAGTTCTTC. Translation gives CASSVAGGLEQFF. V and J are TRBV5-6 and TRBJ2-1; the match to TRBD1 covers 8 bases. Germline CDR1 reads SGHDT; CDR2 reads YYEEEE. This CDR3 region has 13 residues. The V and J ends lost 4 bases and 10 bases, in that order; junction bases with no gene match: 7.

The chain uses TRBV6-5 and TRBJ2-6; a possible D gene is TRBD1 (5 bases). The CDR3 is 16 residues long. Germline V CDR1 and CDR2: MNHEY, SVGAGI. V lost 2 bases and J lost 0, with 8 bases in between. CDR3 loop: CASSYPTASGANVLTF. The CDR3 coding sequence is TGTGCCAGCAGTTACCCGACAGCCTCTGGGGCCAACGTCCTGACTTTC.

This clone has more than one count but fewer than ten. The chain links TRBV4-3 to TRBJ1-2; the match to TRBD1 covers 7 bases. The length of the CDR3 is 14 residues. CDR1 is LGHNA and CDR2 is YSLEER in the germline V gene. With 2 bases clipped from V and 6 bases from J, the junction kept 6 bases outside the gene matches. The CDR3 region is CASSQNRGPNGYTF. In DNA, the CDR3 is TGCGCCAGCAGCCAAAACAGGGGTCCTAATGGCTACACCTTC.

This chain joins TRBV27 and TRBJ1-5; the match to TRBD1 covers 7 bases. Trimming removed 8 bases from V and 0 bases from J; junction bases left unmatched: 7. From germline, CDR1 is MNHEY and CDR2 SMNVEV (reference sequence). The CDR3 has 15 residues. CDR3 sequence: CASGARGDSNQPQHF. The DNA of the CDR3 is TGTGCCAGCGGGGCCAGGGGGGATAGCAATCAGCCCCAGCATTTT.

The chain combines TRBV6-1 with TRBJ2-7; the D gene is possibly TRBD1 (5 bases). Germline CDR1 is MNHNS and CDR2 is SASEGT. CDR3 length equals 15 residues. V was clipped by 1 base and J by 2 bases, with 12 bases between them. The CDR3 DNA reads as TGTGCCAGCAGTGAAGGTCCCGGACAACCCTACGAGCAGTACTTC. Its translation is CASSEGPGQPYEQYF.

A note on this clone: Within the sample, other DNA sequences also encode this same CDR3. The chain links TRBV12-3 or TRBV12-4 to TRBJ1-2; perhaps TRBD1 as D (6 bases). Trimming removed 5 bases at V and 5 bases at J, with 9 bases between. This CDR3 contains 12 residues. For the CDR3, the DNA is TGTGCCAGCAGTCTCGGACAGTATGGCTACACCTTC. The encoded protein is CASSLGQYGYTF.

The count of this clone is one. The rearrangement links TRBV7-9 to TRBJ1-5; D is unclear. V lost 0 bases and J 6 bases, leaving 15 bases between the germline ends. The CDR3 runs to 16 residues. Germline V gene sequence: CDR1 SEHNR, CDR2 FQNEAQ (reference sequence). Here the CDR3 DNA reads TGTGCCAGCAGCTTAGCTCGGGGAGGGAGGAGTCAGCCCCAGCATTTT. Translated: CASSLARGGRSQPQHF.

J is TRBJ1-6 and V is TRBV10-3; weak D call: TRBD1 (5 bases). The CDR3 runs to 13 residues. V dropped 10 bases and J dropped 7 bases, with 14 bases sitting between them. Germline V gene sequence: CDR1 ENHRY, CDR2 SYGVKD. DNA of the CDR3: TGTGCCACCCTGGGGGGGACGAATTCACCCCTCCACTTT. It encodes CATLGGTNSPLHF.